These T cell receptor beta chains were read from a single sample in a study of T cells after yellow fever vaccination. MiXCR was run by TCRdb on the 5' RACE reads, yielding one entry per CDR3 protein. The sample has a few hundred thousand distinct CDR3 sequences, around a sixth seen once; the top ten hold 17%. The starting material was PBMCs, obtained more than 4 days after the first yellow fever vaccination. The source of these receptors is a man between 18 and 29 years old who received the YFV17D yellow fever vaccine. The CDR3 runs from the conserved cysteine through the conserved F or W. Fields, in order: J gene, clone size, CDR3 length, D gene, V gene, CDR3 protein, CDR3 DNA. The D gene is left open where the match is weak. Expanded clones get a size class; other rows say once, few or many, or leave the size out.

>TRBJ1-3|.|14|TRBD1|TRBV5-1
CASTETGGGNTIYF
TGCGCCAGCACTGAGACAGGGGGTGGAAACACCATATATTTT
>TRBJ1-2|few|14|TRBD1|TRBV5-5
CASSARDRAGGYTF
TGTGCCAGCAGCGCCCGGGACAGGGCGGGGGGCTACACCTTC
>TRBJ2-3|.|16|.|TRBV6-2/TRBV6-3
CASSYVGPGRRLTQYF
TGTGCCAGCAGTTACGTCGGACCGGGACGGAGACTTACGCAGTATTTT
>TRBJ1-1|.|14|.|TRBV11-2
CASTRSTGGTEAFF
TGTGCCAGCACCCGTTCCACGGGCGGCACTGAAGCTTTCTTT
>TRBJ2-1|few|15|TRBD2|TRBV10-2
CASGAGLAGVNEQFF
TGCGCCAGCGGGGCGGGCCTAGCGGGGGTTAATGAGCAGTTCTTC
>TRBJ2-7|few|16|TRBD1|TRBV3-1
CASSQGQGSIGNEQYF
TGTGCCAGCAGCCAGGGACAGGGGTCGATCGGGAACGAGCAGTACTTC
>TRBJ2-3|once|16|TRBD2|TRBV20-1
CSARWGLAGSTDTQYF
TGCAGTGCTAGGTGGGGACTAGCGGGGAGTACAGATACGCAGTATTTT
>TRBJ2-7|.|15|TRBD1|TRBV12-3/TRBV12-4
CASSLGGGTTYEQYF
TGTGCCAGCAGTTTAGGAGGGGGCACTACCTACGAGCAGTACTTC
>TRBJ1-4|few|17|TRBD1|TRBV5-5
CASSMSRDREPNEKLFF
TGTGCCAGCAGCATGTCCCGGGACAGGGAACCTAATGAAAAACTGTTTTTT
>TRBJ2-5|few|14|.|TRBV7-2
CASSLATSSGTQYF
TGTGCCAGCAGCTTAGCTACTAGTAGTGGGACCCAGTACTTC
>TRBJ2-1|many|17|TRBD2|TRBV27
CASSTRGGRRTYNEQFF
TGTGCCAGCAGTACCCGGGGGGGGCGCCGAACCTACAATGAGCAGTTCTTC
>TRBJ1-5|.|15|.|TRBV5-1
CASSLDTGSDQPQHF
TGCGCCAGCAGCTTGGACACAGGGAGTGATCAGCCCCAGCATTTT
>TRBJ2-1|.|16|TRBD2|TRBV4-3
CASSQFYGLAANEQFF
TGCGCCAGCAGCCAATTTTACGGACTAGCGGCGAATGAGCAGTTCTTC
>TRBJ2-3|.|14|TRBD1|TRBV4-2
CASSDGQGSDTQYF
TGTGCCAGCAGCGACGGACAGGGGTCAGATACGCAGTATTTT
>TRBJ1-1|.|12|.|TRBV18
CASSPLTTEAFF
TGTGCCAGCTCACCACTCACTACTGAAGCTTTCTTT
>TRBJ1-1|few|15|TRBD1|TRBV6-1
CASTEGTGLNTEAFF
TGTGCCAGCACTGAAGGGACAGGGTTGAACACTGAAGCTTTCTTT
>TRBJ1-2|few|14|.|TRBV5-4
CASSLRTATHGYTF
TGTGCCAGCAGCTTGCGGACCGCCACTCATGGCTACACCTTC
>TRBJ1-1|.|13|.|TRBV12-3/TRBV12-4
CASTVTVNTEAFF
TGTGCCAGCACCGTGACAGTGAACACTGAAGCTTTCTTT
>TRBJ2-2|many|14|.|TRBV13
CASSPGGMPGELFF
TGTGCCAGCAGCCCCGGTGGGATGCCCGGGGAGCTGTTTTTT
>TRBJ1-5|.|15|.|TRBV4-2
CASSQDRSGPQPQHF
TGTGCCAGCAGCCAAGATCGTTCCGGCCCCCAGCCCCAGCATTTT
>TRBJ2-7|few|13|.|TRBV7-9
CASSLARPYEQYF
TGTGCCAGCAGCTTAGCGCGGCCCTACGAGCAGTACTTC
>TRBJ2-7|.|12|.|TRBV4-2
CASSPGPSEQYF
TGTGCCAGCAGCCCCGGACCCTCCGAGCAGTACTTC
>TRBJ2-1|many|20|TRBD2|TRBV9
CASSRTSGGPTLGSYNEQFF
TGTGCCAGCAGCAGAACTAGCGGGGGACCTACCCTGGGATCCTACAATGAGCAGTTCTTC
>TRBJ1-6|few|13|.|TRBV7-2
CASSRDSMSPLHF
TGTGCCAGCAGCCGAGACTCTATGTCACCCCTCCACTTT
>TRBJ2-7|few|12|.|TRBV6-2/TRBV6-3
CASRTSSYEQYF
TGTGCCAGCAGGACAAGCTCCTACGAGCAGTACTTC
>TRBJ2-7|few|13|.|TRBV6-1
CASSLSRAYEQYF
TGTGCCAGCAGCCTGTCGCGTGCCTACGAGCAGTACTTC
>TRBJ2-3|few|14|TRBD1|TRBV11-3
CASSAWTGVGTQYF
TGTGCCAGCAGCGCTTGGACAGGAGTGGGTACGCAGTATTTT
>TRBJ1-5|.|14|.|TRBV30
CAWSVLASNQPQHF
TGTGCCTGGAGTGTACTAGCGTCCAATCAGCCCCAGCATTTT
>TRBJ2-3|few|12|.|TRBV5-1
CASSFRGRTQYF
TGCGCCAGCAGCTTCCGAGGGAGAACGCAGTATTTT
>TRBJ2-1|few|14|TRBD1|TRBV12-3/TRBV12-4
CASRGTAQFNEQFF
TGTGCCAGCAGGGGGACAGCGCAATTCAATGAGCAGTTCTTC
>TRBJ2-1|.|16|.|TRBV24-1
CATSDKTGLAGNEQFF
TGTGCCACCAGTGATAAGACAGGATTAGCGGGCAATGAGCAGTTCTTC
>TRBJ1-1|.|14|.|TRBV13
CASRWTALNTEAFF
TGTGCCAGCAGGTGGACTGCCTTGAACACTGAAGCTTTCTTT
>TRBJ2-1|few|17|TRBD2|TRBV9
CASSKSGGASSYNEQFF
TGTGCCAGCAGTAAGAGCGGGGGGGCTTCCAGCTACAATGAGCAGTTCTTC
>TRBJ2-3|many|15|.|TRBV20-1
CSARPLLGLADTQYF
TGCAGTGCTCGCCCCCTATTGGGTTTGGCAGATACGCAGTATTTT
>TRBJ1-3|.|15|.|TRBV9
CASSVDLSSGNTIYF
TGTGCCAGCAGCGTAGATTTGAGCTCTGGAAACACCATATATTTT
>TRBJ2-5|.|16|TRBD2|TRBV7-9
CASSFSGGPGQETQYF
TGTGCCAGCAGCTTTTCGGGGGGGCCTGGTCAAGAGACCCAGTACTTC
>TRBJ2-3|.|14|TRBD1|TRBV5-1
CASTRQGATDTQYF
TGCGCCAGCACTCGACAGGGGGCAACAGATACGCAGTATTTT
>TRBJ1-2|few|14|TRBD1|TRBV7-2
CASSFRRGEYGYTF
TGTGCCAGCAGCTTCCGCAGGGGGGAGTATGGCTACACCTTC
>TRBJ2-3|few|17|TRBD1|TRBV5-1
CASSPTSGGAGTDTQYF
TGCGCCAGCAGCCCTACTTCAGGGGGCGCGGGCACAGATACGCAGTATTTT
>TRBJ1-6|few|14|.|TRBV5-1
CASRTGVSNSPLHF
TGCGCCAGCAGAACCGGCGTCAGCAATTCACCCCTCCACTTT
>TRBJ2-4|.|15|.|TRBV4-1
CASSQKELSTNIQYF
TGCGCCAGCAGCCAAAAAGAATTGTCTACGAACATTCAGTACTTC
>TRBJ2-7|.|12|TRBD1|TRBV2
CASRTGWSEQYF
TGTGCCAGCAGGACAGGGTGGAGCGAGCAGTACTTC
>TRBJ1-2|few|13|.|TRBV7-9
CASSFETDGGYTF
TGTGCCAGCAGCTTCGAGACAGACGGTGGCTACACCTTC
>TRBJ1-2|few|14|.|TRBV4-3
CASSQDGQLYGYTF
TGCGCCAGCAGCCAAGATGGACAGCTCTATGGCTACACCTTC
>TRBJ2-7|.|12|.|TRBV11-2
CASSFQPYEQYF
TGTGCCAGCAGCTTCCAGCCCTACGAGCAGTACTTC
>TRBJ1-2|few|13|.|TRBV7-9
CASRDRVGYGYTF
TGTGCCAGCAGAGATCGGGTGGGCTATGGCTACACCTTC
>TRBJ2-1|.|11|TRBD1|TRBV3-1
CASSQRGLWFF
TGTGCCAGCAGCCAGAGGGGGCTCTGGTTCTTC
>TRBJ2-7|.|13|.|TRBV12-3/TRBV12-4
CASSFSNSYEQYF
TGTGCCAGCAGTTTTTCGAACTCCTACGAGCAGTACTTC
>TRBJ2-3|.|16|TRBD2|TRBV9
CASSEGLAASTDTQYF
TGTGCCAGCAGCGAGGGACTAGCGGCTAGCACAGATACGCAGTATTTT
>TRBJ2-6|.|19|.|TRBV4-3
CASSQGVRNLGSGANVLTF
TGCGCCAGCAGCCAAGGAGTTCGCAACCTGGGCTCTGGGGCCAACGTCCTGACTTTC
>TRBJ2-5|.|12|.|TRBV30
CAWSVLGETQYF
TGTGCCTGGAGTGTACTAGGAGAGACCCAGTACTTC
>TRBJ2-7|.|12|.|TRBV3-1
CASSQLVSEQYF
TGTGCCAGCAGCCAATTAGTCTCCGAGCAGTACTTC
>TRBJ1-6|.|13|TRBD1|TRBV6-1
CASSQIQGSPLHF
TGTGCCAGCAGTCAAATACAGGGGTCACCCCTCCACTTT
>TRBJ1-4|many|11|.|TRBV6-6
CASSLNEKLFF
TGTGCCAGCAGTCTTAATGAAAAACTGTTTTTT
>TRBJ1-2|.|12|.|TRBV3-1
CASGQEGYGYTF
TGTGCCAGCGGCCAAGAGGGATATGGCTACACCTTC
>TRBJ1-1|.|16|TRBD1|TRBV9
CASSVVGQGGITEAFF
TGTGCCAGCAGCGTAGTAGGACAGGGGGGGATAACTGAAGCTTTCTTT
>TRBJ1-2|few|17|TRBD1|TRBV12-3/TRBV12-4
CASSHMGQGASPYGYTF
TGTGCCAGCAGTCACATGGGACAGGGGGCGTCCCCCTATGGCTACACCTTC
>TRBJ1-5|few|14|.|TRBV12-3/TRBV12-4
CASSSGRGIQPQHF
TGTGCCAGCAGTTCGGGACGGGGTATTCAGCCCCAGCATTTT
>TRBJ1-4|.|14|.|TRBV12-3/TRBV12-4
CASKPRLANEKLFF
TGTGCCAGCAAACCTCGGTTGGCTAATGAAAAACTGTTTTTT